These 19 T cell receptor beta chains came from one sample sequenced in a study of shared clonotypes between healthy human individuals. Sequencing used immunoSEQ multiplex PCR; TCRdb keeps in-frame clones, though not all of them. The data show around 340,000 clones, around 70% seen once. The sample taken for sequencing was memory CD4+ T cells sorted from blood. Regarding subset: CD45RA-negative fraction. The receptor set was obtained from a young man in good health.

The rearrangement joins TRBV15 to TRBJ2-3; 7 bases align to TRBD2. Trimming at V came to 4 bases and at J to 4 bases, leaving 14 bases not matched to a gene. From germline, CDR1 is LNHNV and CDR2 YYDKDF (reference sequence). CDR3 length: 17 residues. The CDR3 region is CATSILGLVGSADTQYF. The CDR3 DNA reads as TGTGCCACCAGCATCCTAGGACTAGTTGGTTCCGCAGATACGCAGTATTTT.

The sample holds many counts of this clone. This rearrangement joins TRBV29-1 to TRBJ2-1; D is uncertain. Germline CDR1 SQVTM, CDR2 ANQGSEA. CDR3 length: 11 residues. Trimming pared 1 base from V and 9 bases from J, leaving 7 bases between. The DNA for the CDR3 is TGCAGCGTTGAAGGGGCGGTTGAGCAGTTCTTC. Its protein product is CSVEGAVEQFF.

The chain links TRBV9 to TRBJ1-1, with TRBD1 identical over 8 bases. Trimming cost V 3 bases and J 0 bases; bases outside gene matches: 4. This CDR3 region has 15 residues. Looked up from germline, CDR1 is SGDLS and CDR2 is YYNGEE. CDR3 bases: TGTGCCAGCAGCGCCCGACAGGGGTTGAACACTGAAGCTTTCTTT. It specifies CASSARQGLNTEAFF.

The J gene is TRBJ2-3, the V gene TRBV30; possible D gene TRBD2, 6 bases. The germline CDR1 and CDR2 sequences are GTSNPN and SVGIG (reference sequence). This CDR3 has 17 amino acids. V lost 0 bases and J lost 4, with 20 bases in between. CDR3 nucleotides: TGTGCCTGGAGTGTAAAATCGGTCCGGGAGTATTCAGATACGCAGTATTTT. Translation: CAWSVKSVREYSDTQYF.

V and J are TRBV5-6 and TRBJ2-7, with D perhaps matching TRBD2 (5 bases). The germline V gene has CDR1 SGHDT and CDR2 YYEEEE. The germline V and J ends were trimmed by 3 bases and 3 bases, with 13 bases remaining between them. This CDR3 is 14 amino acids long. CDR3 DNA sequence: TGTGCCAGCAGCTCCCTTCCCCGGGACTACGAGCAGTACTTC. Its protein product is CASSSLPRDYEQYF.

The rearrangement joins TRBV5-6 to TRBJ2-7; D is unresolved. Trimming shortened V by 3 bases and J by 0 bases, and 13 bases separated the two germline ends. Germline assignment: CDR1 SGHDT and CDR2 YYEEEE. CDR3 size: 15 residues. The chain's CDR3 is CASSSPGRSSYEQYF. CDR3 coding DNA: TGTGCCAGCAGCTCCCCCGGGCGTAGCTCCTACGAGCAGTACTTC.

The rearrangement joins TRBV13 to TRBJ2-3, with 12 bases lining up with TRBD2. The CDR3 is made up of 16 amino acids. Germline lookup yields CDR1 PRHDT and CDR2 FYEKMQ (reference sequence). The V gene end was trimmed by 5 bases and the J gene end by 6 bases; junction bases not matched to a gene: 9. CDR3 nucleotides: TGTGCCAGCAGCACCCGACTAGCGGGAGCGGGGGATACGCAGTATTTT. Amino acids: CASSTRLAGAGDTQYF.

This clone came up a few times. The genes are TRBV29-1 and TRBJ2-5; D unresolved. Trimming took off 6 bases at V and 1 base at J, with 6 bases between the two ends. Germline CDR1 is SQVTM and CDR2 is ANQGSEA. The CDR3 runs 11 residues. CDR3 in amino acids: CSVRSQETQYF. CDR3 DNA: TGCAGCGTAAGGTCCCAAGAGACCCAGTACTTC.

J is TRBJ2-7 and V is TRBV18; TRBD1 matches 8 bases. The V gene end was trimmed by 5 bases and the J gene end by 7 bases; junction bases not matched to a gene: 7. Germline V gives CDR1 KGHSH, CDR2 LQKENI. The CDR3 has 13 amino acids. The chain's CDR3 is CASSGQGWDEQYF. CDR3 in DNA: TGTGCCAGCTCAGGACAGGGTTGGGATGAGCAGTACTTC.

The chain has TRBV5-4 and TRBJ2-7, with D perhaps being TRBD1 or TRBD2 (5 bases each). There are 14 residues in the CDR3. The V gene's germline CDR1 is SGHNT and CDR2 YYREEE (reference sequence). Trimming pared 4 bases from V and 2 bases from J, leaving 13 bases between. The CDR3 DNA follows: TGTGCCAGCAGCGAGGGACCCCAGACCTACGAGCAGTACTTC. This encodes CASSEGPQTYEQYF.

This chain links TRBV5-1 with TRBJ2-7, with D unresolved. Germline V gene data show CDR1 as SGHRS and CDR2 as YFSETQ. Trimming cost V 0 bases and J 0 bases, with 16 bases left between them. CDR3 size: 17 residues. CDR3 residues: CASSLEGRNTYSYEQYF. CDR3 sequence (DNA): TGCGCCAGCAGCTTGGAGGGTCGGAACACCTACTCCTACGAGCAGTACTTC.

The CDR3 loop reads CATSRGGGGYTF. CDR3 coding DNA: TGTGCCACCAGCAGAGGAGGGGGCGGCTACACCTTC. The chain employs TRBV15 and TRBJ1-2; 7 positions agree with TRBD1. The CDR3 totals 12 residues. Germline CDR1 is LNHNV and CDR2 is YYDKDF (reference sequence). V gave up 1 base and J gave up 8 bases; unmatched junction bases: 1. Using reference TRBV15 and TRBJ1-2 for the parts outside the CDR3, the full variable domain is DAMVIQNPRYQVTQFGKPVTLSCSQTLNHNVMYWYQQKSSQAPKLLFHYYDKDFNNEADTPDNFQSRRPNTSFCFLDIRSPGLGDTAMYLCATSRGGGGYTFGSGTRLTVV.

The V call is TRBV7-9, the J call TRBJ2-1; 13 bases fit TRBD2. Germline V gene sequence: CDR1 SEHNR, CDR2 FQNEAQ (reference sequence). This CDR3 contains 17 residues. V lost 4 bases, J lost 4 bases, and 7 bases stayed unmatched. The CDR3, as DNA: TGTGCCAGCAGCTCGGGACTAGCGGGACGTAAATACAATGAGCAGTTCTTC. It specifies CASSSGLAGRKYNEQFF. The whole variable domain, remainder taken from reference TRBV7-9 and TRBJ2-1, is DTGVSQNPRHKITKRGQNVTFRCDPISEHNRLYWYRQTLGQGPEFLTYFQNEAQLEKSRLLSDRFSAERPKGSFSTLEIQRTEQGDSAMYLCASSSGLAGRKYNEQFFGPGTRLTVL.

The gene calls are TRBV11-2 and TRBJ1-3; D call uncertain. The CDR3 totals 15 residues. Deletions cut 2 bases from V and 0 bases from J, with 8 bases between. Germline-derived CDR1 and CDR2 are SGHAT and FQNNGV. The CDR3, as DNA: TGTGCCAGCAGCTTAAACGTATTCTCTGGAAACACCATATATTTT. Protein product: CASSLNVFSGNTIYF.

The chain employs TRBV2 and TRBJ2-7, with 12 bases that match TRBD2. The germline V gene has CDR1 SNHLY and CDR2 FYNNEI. Unmatched junction bases numbered 5, after V lost 6 bases and J lost 2 bases. This CDR3 region has 15 residues. This CDR3 is CASRGGLAGTYEQYF. The CDR3 DNA reads as TGTGCCAGCAGGGGAGGACTAGCGGGGACCTACGAGCAGTACTTC.

This clone has only a few counts. In DNA form, the CDR3 reads TGTGCCAGCAGCCAAATTCTATCTAGCGTCACCGGGGAGCTGTTTTTT. Residues: CASSQILSSVTGELFF. J is TRBJ2-2 and V is TRBV14; a possible D gene is TRBD2 (6 bases). Trimming cost V 2 bases and J 4 bases, with 14 bases left between them. CDR3 length: 16 amino acids. Germline V gene lookup returns CDR1 SGHDN and CDR2 FVKESK.

The chain has TRBV18 and TRBJ2-3; TRBD2 is a possible D gene (5 bases). The CDR3 has 16 amino acids. CDR1 KGHSH and CDR2 LQKENI come from the germline V gene. V was pared by 3 bases and J by 2 bases, with 15 bases between. The CDR3 loop reads CASSPPGGLNTDTQYF. CDR3 nucleotides: TGTGCCAGCTCACCCCCGGGCGGGTTAAACACAGATACGCAGTATTTT. Filled out from reference TRBV18 and TRBJ2-3, the complete variable domain reads NAGVMQNPRHLVRRRGQEARLRCSPMKGHSHVYWYRQLPEEGLKFMVYLQKENIIDESGMPKERFSAEFPKEGPSILRIQQVVRGDSAAYFCASSPPGGLNTDTQYFGPGTRLTVL.

This clone was recorded at least ten times. This same CDR3 is encoded by further DNA sequences in the sample. The chain carries TRBV6-1 and TRBJ2-3; D is unresolved. CDR1 and CDR2 (germline): MNHNS, SASEGT. Trimming shortened V by 2 bases and J by 6 bases, and 6 bases separated the two germline ends. The CDR3 contains 12 residues. The CDR3: CASSEFGDTQYF. In DNA, the CDR3 is TGTGCCAGCAGTGAATTCGGCGATACGCAGTATTTT.

The chain has TRBV19 and TRBJ2-1, with 11 bases lining up with TRBD1. CDR3 length: 15 amino acids. Germline V gene sequence: CDR1 LNHDA, CDR2 SQIVND (reference sequence). The trim removed 5 bases at V and 8 bases at J, leaving 8 bases unmatched. CDR3 nucleotide sequence: TGTGCCAGTAGTGATGGACAGGGGGCACGGGATGAGCAGTTCTTC. It specifies CASSDGQGARDEQFF.